This TCR beta chain came from a study of T cell repertoires in cytomegalovirus infection. Study at large: Through public TCR beta signatures, both CMV infection and matching HLA type were indicated. Study conclusions and caveats: Cumulated frequencies of public TCR beta families served to identify carriers of CMV plus the relevant HLA. HLA-C-restricted CMV clonotypes gave the most frequent clonotype in two of eight donors.

Trimming left V 4 bases short and J 2 bases short, with 13 bases between. Germline loops: CDR1 LNHDA, CDR2 SQIVND (reference sequence). There are 15 residues in the CDR3. About this clonotype itself: Antigen: not known.

TCRdb reprocessed the reads with MiXCR, giving one entry per CDR3 protein. The data hold just under 300,000 distinct CDR3 sequences, with roughly a tenth observed a single time. The origin of this receptor is a human donor in good health (CMV status not recorded). Some clones in this sample may be carry-over from other donors' samples. Sequences were obtained from PBMCs. The chain couples TRBV19 to TRBJ2-3, with D perhaps TRBD1 (6 bases). The CDR3 bases are TGTGCCAGTAGTAAGGACAGCTCCGACACAGATACGCAGTATTTT. Translated: CASSKDSSDTDTQYF.